This TCR beta chain is drawn from a study of OX40 agonist ivuxolimab in advanced cancers. The wider study: About 40% of patients had received prior checkpoint inhibitor therapy.

Findings and caveats of the study: CD4+ and CD8+ T cells in blood underwent clonal expansion by week 6 at 0.1 to 3.0 mg/kg.

In germline, CDR1 is MNHEY, CDR2 SVGAGI. The germline V and J ends were trimmed by 7 bases and 4 bases, with 19 bases remaining between them. CDR3 length: 15 residues. Patients who had autoimmune disease history or got systemic immunosuppression were left out. At cycle 4 day 1, cycle 7 day 1, and baseline, blood was sampled. With regard to this clone: Antigen unknown.

The protocol was immunoSEQ multiplex PCR, while the TCRdb copy is restricted to in-frame clones and leaves out a portion. The profile covers 70,000 to 95,000 clones, with under 90% appearing a single time and around 7% taken by the ten largest. This sample comprised CD4+ or CD8+ T cells sorted from blood, obtained in a trial of the OX40 agonist ivuxolimab. The receptor's source is an adult with an advanced solid tumor such as melanoma, head and neck, liver or kidney cancer. This rearrangement joins TRBV6-5 to TRBJ1-2; D not resolved. The CDR3, as DNA: TGTGCCAGCACTAAAGCGGGGTCATCAGGCTATGGCTACACCTTC. Translated: CASTKAGSSGYGYTF.